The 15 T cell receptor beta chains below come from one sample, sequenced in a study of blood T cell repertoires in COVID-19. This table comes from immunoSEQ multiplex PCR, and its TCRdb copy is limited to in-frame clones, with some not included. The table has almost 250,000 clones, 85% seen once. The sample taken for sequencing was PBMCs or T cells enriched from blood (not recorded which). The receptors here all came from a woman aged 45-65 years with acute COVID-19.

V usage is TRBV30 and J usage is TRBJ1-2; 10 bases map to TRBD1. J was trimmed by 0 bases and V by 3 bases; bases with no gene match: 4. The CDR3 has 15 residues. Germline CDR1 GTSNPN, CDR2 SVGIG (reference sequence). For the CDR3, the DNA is TGTGCCTGGAGACCAGGGACAGGGGCTAACTATGGCTACACCTTC. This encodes CAWRPGTGANYGYTF. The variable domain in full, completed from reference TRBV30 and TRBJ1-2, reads SQTIHQWPATLVQPVGSPLSLECTVEGTSNPNLYWYRQAAGRGLQLLFYSVGIGQISSEVPQNLSASRPQDRQFILSSKKLLLSDSGFYLCAWRPGTGANYGYTFGSGTRLTVV.

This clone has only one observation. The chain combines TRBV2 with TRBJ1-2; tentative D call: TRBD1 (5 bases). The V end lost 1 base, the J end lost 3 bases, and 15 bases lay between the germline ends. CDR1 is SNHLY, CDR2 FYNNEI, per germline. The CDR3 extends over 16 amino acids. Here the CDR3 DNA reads TGTGCCAGCAGTGAAGGAGCGGGGACCCACTACTATGGCTACACCTTC. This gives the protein CASSEGAGTHYYGYTF.

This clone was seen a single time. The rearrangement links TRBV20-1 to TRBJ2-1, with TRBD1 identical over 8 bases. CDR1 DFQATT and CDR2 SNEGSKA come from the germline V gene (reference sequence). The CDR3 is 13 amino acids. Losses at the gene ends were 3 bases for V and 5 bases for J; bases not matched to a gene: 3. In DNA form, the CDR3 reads TGCAGTGCTAGTTCCAGGGGGCACAATGAGCAGTTCTTC. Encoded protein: CSASSRGHNEQFF.

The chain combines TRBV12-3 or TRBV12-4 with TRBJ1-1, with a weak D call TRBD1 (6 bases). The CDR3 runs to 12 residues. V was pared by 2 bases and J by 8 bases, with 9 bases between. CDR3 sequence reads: CASSLQGIEAFF. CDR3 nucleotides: TGTGCCAGCAGTTTACAGGGGATAGAAGCTTTCTTT.

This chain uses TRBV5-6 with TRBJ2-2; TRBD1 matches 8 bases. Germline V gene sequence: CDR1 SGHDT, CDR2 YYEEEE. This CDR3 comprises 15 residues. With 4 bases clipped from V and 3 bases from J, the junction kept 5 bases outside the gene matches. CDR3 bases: TGTGCCAGCAGCCGGACAGGGTTCGACACCGGGGAGCTGTTTTTT. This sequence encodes CASSRTGFDTGELFF.

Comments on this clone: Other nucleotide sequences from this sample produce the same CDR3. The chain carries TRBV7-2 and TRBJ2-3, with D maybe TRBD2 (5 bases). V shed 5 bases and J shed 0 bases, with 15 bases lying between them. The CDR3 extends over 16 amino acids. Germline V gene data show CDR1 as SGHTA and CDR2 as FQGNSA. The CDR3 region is CASSPPGLASTDTQYF. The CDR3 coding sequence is TGTGCCAGCAGCCCCCCTGGTCTAGCCAGCACAGATACGCAGTATTTT.

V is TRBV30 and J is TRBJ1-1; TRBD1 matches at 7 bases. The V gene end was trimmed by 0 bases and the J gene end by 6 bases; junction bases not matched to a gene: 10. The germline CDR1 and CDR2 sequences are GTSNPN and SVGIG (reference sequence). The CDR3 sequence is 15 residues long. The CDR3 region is CAWSVPDRHVAEAFF. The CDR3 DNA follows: TGTGCCTGGAGTGTCCCGGACAGGCACGTCGCTGAAGCTTTCTTT.

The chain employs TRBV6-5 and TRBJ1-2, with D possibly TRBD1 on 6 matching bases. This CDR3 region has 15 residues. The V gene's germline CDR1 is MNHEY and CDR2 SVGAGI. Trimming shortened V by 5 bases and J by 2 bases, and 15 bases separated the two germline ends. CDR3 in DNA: TGTGCCAGCAGTCGGGGTTCAGGGGACAACTATGGCTACACCTTC. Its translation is CASSRGSGDNYGYTF.

The chain's CDR3 is CASIQGWNTEAFF. In DNA, the CDR3 is TGTGCCAGCATCCAGGGATGGAACACTGAAGCTTTCTTT. V is TRBV6-5 and J is TRBJ1-1, with D maybe TRBD1 (5 bases). Between the trimmed V and J ends, which lost 7 bases and 1 base, there was a span of 10 bases. There are 13 residues in the CDR3. Germline CDR1 is MNHEY and CDR2 is SVGAGI.

The CDR3 region has the DNA TGTGCCAGCAGCCAAGTAGCGGGGATCACCGGGGAGCTGTTTTTT. Its protein is CASSQVAGITGELFF. The V call is TRBV3-1 (or the pseudogene TRBV3-2), the J call TRBJ2-2; 8 bases align to TRBD2. Germline assignment: CDR1 LGHDT and CDR2 YNNKEL (reference sequence). This CDR3 is 15 amino acids long. V lost 1 base, J lost 4 bases, and 2 bases stayed unmatched.

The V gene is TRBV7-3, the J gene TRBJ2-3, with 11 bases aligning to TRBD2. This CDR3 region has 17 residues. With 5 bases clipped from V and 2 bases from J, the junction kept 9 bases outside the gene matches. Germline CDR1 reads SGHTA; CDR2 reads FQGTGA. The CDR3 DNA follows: TGTGCCAGCAGCCCTAGCGGGACTAGCGGACTCACAGATACGCAGTATTTT. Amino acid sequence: CASSPSGTSGLTDTQYF.

DNA for the CDR3: TGTGCTAGTGGTTTGGGACCCGGACAGAATGAAAAACTGTTTTTT. The encoded protein is CASGLGPGQNEKLFF. The genes are TRBV12-5 and TRBJ1-4; weak D call: TRBD1 (6 bases). Trimming took off 1 base at V and 5 bases at J, with 11 bases between the two ends. This CDR3 has 15 amino acids. Germline lookup yields CDR1 LGHNT and CDR2 FRNRAP.

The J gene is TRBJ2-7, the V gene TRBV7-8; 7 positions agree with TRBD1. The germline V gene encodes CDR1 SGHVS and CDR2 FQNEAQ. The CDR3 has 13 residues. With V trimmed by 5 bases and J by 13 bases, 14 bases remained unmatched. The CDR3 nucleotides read TGTGCCAGCAGCCCCCGGACAGGACTTACATCATACTTC. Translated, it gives CASSPRTGLTSYF.

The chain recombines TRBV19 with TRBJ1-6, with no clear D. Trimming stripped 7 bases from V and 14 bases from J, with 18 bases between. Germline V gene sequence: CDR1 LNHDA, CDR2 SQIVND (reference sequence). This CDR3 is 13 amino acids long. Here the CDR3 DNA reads TGTGCCAGTACATCGGAGGATATTGGAGCCCTCCACTTT. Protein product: CASTSEDIGALHF.

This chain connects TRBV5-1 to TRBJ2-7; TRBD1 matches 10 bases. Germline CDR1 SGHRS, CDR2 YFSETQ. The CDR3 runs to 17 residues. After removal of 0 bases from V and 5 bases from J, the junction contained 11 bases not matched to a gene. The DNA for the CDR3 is TGCGCCAGCAGCTTGGCGCGATCGGGACAGGGGATCAACGAGCAGTACTTC. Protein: CASSLARSGQGINEQYF.